This passage covers 29 T cell receptor beta chains from one sample sequenced in a study of OX40 agonist ivuxolimab in advanced cancers. This table comes from immunoSEQ multiplex PCR, and its TCRdb copy is limited to in-frame clones, with some not included. The table shows about 36,000 clones, with approximately 72% occurring only once. The input for sequencing was CD4+ or CD8+ T cells sorted from blood, taken in a trial of the OX40 agonist ivuxolimab. Receptor source: an adult with an advanced solid tumor such as melanoma, head and neck, liver or kidney cancer.

The gene calls are TRBV10-3 and TRBJ2-7; 11 bases line up with TRBD1. J lost 0 bases, V lost 5 bases, and 9 bases had no gene match. The CDR3 has 17 residues. The germline gives CDR1 ENHRY, CDR2 SYGVKD. The CDR3 nucleotides read TGTGCCATCAGTAACCCGGGACAGGGGGTTAGCTCCTACGAGCAGTACTTC. This codes for CAISNPGQGVSSYEQYF.

This chain connects TRBV5-1 to TRBJ1-4, with 8 bases fitting TRBD1. J gave up 3 bases and V 5 bases, and 3 bases lay outside the gene matches. This CDR3 spans 14 amino acids. The germline V gene encodes CDR1 SGHRS and CDR2 YFSETQ. The CDR3 loop is CASRAGGSNEKLFF. The CDR3 coding sequence is TGCGCCAGCAGGGCAGGGGGCTCTAATGAAAAACTGTTTTTT.

The table lists this clone with a count of one. The chain uses TRBV5-1 and TRBJ2-5; D is ambiguous. V lost 0 bases and J 5 bases, leaving 8 bases between the germline ends. Germline CDR1 is SGHRS and CDR2 is YFSETQ. The CDR3 has 13 amino acids. The CDR3 spells CASSLGGGETQYF. The DNA for the CDR3 is TGCGCCAGCAGCTTGGGCGGTGGGGAGACCCAGTACTTC.

V gene TRBV19 combines with J gene TRBJ2-5, with TRBD1 as a possible D gene (5 bases). Trimming shortened V by 6 bases and J by 1 base, and 12 bases separated the two germline ends. Germline V CDR1 and CDR2: LNHDA, SQIVND (reference sequence). The CDR3 totals 14 residues. The CDR3 loop is CASSMTAIQETQYF. CDR3 sequence (DNA): TGTGCCAGTAGCATGACAGCGATCCAAGAGACCCAGTACTTC.

The CDR3 sequence: CASSSDRGRQPQHF. In DNA form, the CDR3 reads TGTGCCAGCAGTTCGGACAGGGGACGACAGCCCCAGCATTTT. This chain uses TRBV6-5 with TRBJ1-5; 9 bases match TRBD1. This CDR3 contains 14 residues. V lost 4 bases and J lost 7; bases outside the gene matches: 5. From germline, CDR1 is MNHEY and CDR2 SVGAGI.

This clone was counted a single time. The chain links TRBV5-6 to TRBJ2-1; possibly TRBD1 or TRBD2 for D (5 bases each). The ends were cut back, 3 bases at V and 3 bases at J, with 16 bases in the middle. The CDR3 is 16 residues long. Germline CDR1 and CDR2: SGHDT and YYEEEE. The CDR3 loop reads CASSSSVRGGYNEQFF. The CDR3 coding sequence is TGTGCCAGCAGCTCCAGCGTCCGGGGCGGCTACAATGAGCAGTTCTTC.

The chain uses TRBV19 and TRBJ2-3; 10 bases agree with TRBD2. Losses at the gene ends were 10 bases for V and 3 bases for J; bases not matched to a gene: 13. The CDR3 loop spans 16 amino acids. CDR1 is LNHDA, CDR2 SQIVND, per germline (reference sequence). The CDR3 reads CATVNPSSGSTDTQYF. The CDR3, as DNA: TGTGCCACCGTCAACCCCTCTAGCGGGAGTACAGATACGCAGTATTTT.

The table lists this clone with a count of one. The chain has TRBV7-9 and TRBJ1-1, with D tentatively TRBD1 (6 bases). The germline V gene encodes CDR1 SEHNR and CDR2 FQNEAQ (reference sequence). Trimming left V 5 bases short and J 1 base short, with 17 bases between. The length of the CDR3 is 16 residues. The CDR3 DNA follows: TGTGCCAGCAGCCGTTCACAGGGAATGGGGAACACTGAAGCTTTCTTT. It encodes CASSRSQGMGNTEAFF. Full variable domain (rest looked up from reference TRBV7-9 and TRBJ1-1): DTGVSQNPRHKITKRGQNVTFRCDPISEHNRLYWYRQTLGQGPEFLTYFQNEAQLEKSRLLSDRFSAERPKGSFSTLEIQRTEQGDSAMYLCASSRSQGMGNTEAFFGQGTRLTVV.

The chain is built from TRBV5-1 and TRBJ1-2; D is perhaps TRBD1 (6 bases). This CDR3 has 13 residues. With 5 bases removed from V and 4 bases from J, the gap between germline ends came to 12 bases. Germline V gene lookup returns CDR1 SGHRS and CDR2 YFSETQ. In DNA form, the CDR3 reads TGCGCCAGCAGGGACAGAGAACTCTATGGCTACACCTTC. This sequence encodes CASRDRELYGYTF.

The chain recombines TRBV5-1 with TRBJ1-2; perhaps TRBD1 as D (6 bases). CDR1 is SGHRS, CDR2 YFSETQ, per germline. Trimming stripped 4 bases from V and 7 bases from J, with 17 bases between. The CDR3 runs to 14 residues. The CDR3 loop reads CASSGGHSGVGYTF. The CDR3 DNA reads as TGCGCCAGCAGCGGGGGACACTCCGGGGTTGGCTACACCTTC. The entire variable domain, with the rest obtained from reference TRBV5-1 and TRBJ1-2, is as follows: KAGVTQTPRYLIKTRGQQVTLSCSPISGHRSVSWYQQTPGQGLQFLFEYFSETQRNKGNFPGRFSGRQFSNSRSEMNVSTLELGDSALYLCASSGGHSGVGYTFGSGTRLTVV.

The V and J genes are TRBV7-8 and TRBJ1-4, with D perhaps matching TRBD1 (5 bases). This CDR3 has 16 residues. CDR1 and CDR2 (germline): SGHVS, FQNEAQ. The ends were cut back, 5 bases at V and 8 bases at J, with 21 bases in the middle. The CDR3 DNA is TGTGCCAGCAGCCTTAAGGACTTTCCGGGACGGGAAAAACTGTTTTTT. Encoded protein: CASSLKDFPGREKLFF.

The V gene is TRBV9, the J gene TRBJ1-1, with D unresolved. The germline CDR1 and CDR2 sequences are SGDLS and YYNGEE. V lost 5 bases and J 4 bases, leaving 18 bases between the germline ends. CDR3 length: 15 residues. CDR3 nucleotides: TGTGCCAGCAGTGAGGCACATGGGCTCAGCACTGAAGCTTTCTTT. The encoded protein is CASSEAHGLSTEAFF.

The chain combines TRBV5-1 with TRBJ2-5, with 8 bases fitting TRBD1. With 0 bases clipped from V and 5 bases from J, the junction kept 6 bases outside the gene matches. The CDR3 spans 15 residues. Per germline, CDR1 SGHRS and CDR2 YFSETQ. DNA for the CDR3: TGCGCCAGCAGCTTGGGGACAGGGCGAGGCGAGACCCAGTACTTC. Its protein product is CASSLGTGRGETQYF.

The rearrangement links TRBV28 to TRBJ2-3, with D possibly being TRBD1 (6 bases). From germline, CDR1 is MDHEN and CDR2 SYDVKM. This CDR3 region has 16 residues. The V gene lost 7 bases and the J gene lost 0 bases, with 17 bases spanning the gap. CDR3: CASKGPTGSSTDTQYF. In DNA, the CDR3 is TGTGCCAGCAAGGGGCCGACAGGTTCTAGCACAGATACGCAGTATTTT. Variable domain in full (rest from reference TRBV28 and TRBJ2-3): DVKVTQSSRYLVKRTGEKVFLECVQDMDHENMFWYRQDPGLGLRLIYFSYDVKMKEKGDIPEGYSVSREKKERFSLILESASTNQTSMYLCASKGPTGSSTDTQYFGPGTRLTVL.

This chain links TRBV29-1 with TRBJ2-3; the match to TRBD2 covers 11 bases. This CDR3 is built from 19 residues. CDR1 is SQVTM, CDR2 ANQGSEA, per germline. Losses at the gene ends were 6 bases for V and 5 bases for J; bases not matched to a gene: 22. CDR3 sequence reads: CSVEGALAGGWPAGDTQYF. In DNA form, the CDR3 reads TGCAGCGTCGAGGGAGCTTTAGCGGGGGGGTGGCCCGCCGGAGATACGCAGTATTTT.

The CDR3 region has the DNA TGTGCCAGCTCACCCGACTCCTCGGGAAATTCACCCCTCCACTTT. Its translation: CASSPDSSGNSPLHF. The chain employs TRBV18 and TRBJ1-6; no firm D call. CDR3 length: 15 amino acids. Germline CDR1 reads KGHSH; CDR2 reads LQKENI. V was shortened by 3 bases and J by 7 bases, with 13 bases between the two germline ends. The full variable domain, completed using reference TRBV18 and TRBJ1-6, is NAGVMQNPRHLVRRRGQEARLRCSPMKGHSHVYWYRQLPEEGLKFMVYLQKENIIDESGMPKERFSAEFPKEGPSILRIQQVVRGDSAAYFCASSPDSSGNSPLHFGNGTRLTVT.

The chain uses TRBV2 and TRBJ1-1; 7 bases map to TRBD1. The CDR3 has 18 residues. Germline CDR1 reads SNHLY; CDR2 reads FYNNEI. V was clipped by 7 bases and J by 0 bases; unmatched bases: 17. The CDR3 coding sequence is TGTGCCAGCAACCCCCACCCCTGGGGAGGGGGCTTGAACACTGAAGCTTTCTTT. Translated, it gives CASNPHPWGGGLNTEAFF.

The rearrangement uses TRBV19 and TRBJ1-2; 10 bases are a match to TRBD1. The V segment lost 9 bases and the J segment 9 bases; nucleotides outside the gene matches: 7. CDR1 LNHDA and CDR2 SQIVND come from the germline V gene (reference sequence). The CDR3 is made up of 12 amino acids. The CDR3 is CASRTGQGSYTF. CDR3 in DNA: TGTGCCAGCAGAACGGGACAGGGGAGCTACACCTTC.

Only a few counts were recorded for this clone. This chain uses TRBV2 with TRBJ1-2; D remains ambiguous. V was cut by 7 bases and J by 5 bases, with 8 bases left in between. The germline V gene has CDR1 SNHLY and CDR2 FYNNEI. The CDR3 is made up of 11 amino acids. The CDR3: CASTEEYGYTF. As DNA, the CDR3 is TGTGCCAGCACCGAGGAGTATGGCTACACCTTC.

V and J are TRBV7-9 and TRBJ2-1; no clear D gene. V lost 8 bases and J lost 0, with 11 bases in between. CDR3 length equals 14 residues. The germline CDR1 and CDR2 sequences are SEHNR and FQNEAQ (reference sequence). The DNA of the CDR3 is TGTGCCAGCCACAGTTATGACTCCTACAATGAGCAGTTCTTC. It translates to CASHSYDSYNEQFF.

This clone is labeled medium-sized (0.01 to 0.1%). The rearrangement joins TRBV5-1 to TRBJ1-4, with D perhaps TRBD1 (5 bases). The CDR3 is 14 amino acids. V was clipped by 8 bases and J by 8 bases, with 19 bases between them. Germline CDR1 SGHRS, CDR2 YFSETQ. CDR3 coding DNA: TGCGCCAGTACAGAGAACGGGGGACGGGAAAAACTGTTTTTT. It is translated as CASTENGGREKLFF.

The chain carries TRBV28 and TRBJ1-3; no reliable D call. Deletions cut 3 bases from V and 0 bases from J, with 3 bases between. Germline CDR1 and CDR2: MDHEN and SYDVKM. There are 13 residues in the CDR3. The chain's CDR3 is CASSFFSGNTIYF. DNA of the CDR3: TGTGCCAGCAGTTTCTTCTCTGGAAACACCATATATTTT.

The chain carries TRBV30 and TRBJ2-6; tentatively, D is TRBD2 (5 bases). Germline assignment: CDR1 GTSNPN and CDR2 SVGIG (reference sequence). Trimming left V 4 bases short and J 1 base short, with 14 bases between. The CDR3 runs to 16 residues. The CDR3 nucleotides read TGTGCCTGGAAAGGAGGCAGGCTGTCTGGGGCCAACGTCCTGACTTTC. Translated, it gives CAWKGGRLSGANVLTF.

This clone was detected once. This chain joins TRBV28 and TRBJ2-7; 7 nucleotides line up with TRBD1. The germline gives CDR1 MDHEN, CDR2 SYDVKM. The V segment lost 5 bases and the J segment 3 bases; nucleotides outside the gene matches: 7. The CDR3 has 14 amino acids. The CDR3 protein is CASSTTGKDYEQYF. In DNA form, the CDR3 reads TGTGCCAGCAGTACGACAGGGAAAGACTACGAGCAGTACTTC.

V gene TRBV5-5 combines with J gene TRBJ1-6; D remains ambiguous. Germline V gene sequence: CDR1 SGHKS, CDR2 YYEKEE (reference sequence). Trimming pared 4 bases from V and 9 bases from J, leaving 14 bases between. This CDR3 spans 14 amino acids. CDR3 DNA sequence: TGTGCCAGCAGCCTTGGACCGGAGGCTTCACCCCTCCACTTT. This translates into CASSLGPEASPLHF.

In its sample, this clone was seen a few times. V gene TRBV10-3 combines with J gene TRBJ2-3; D perhaps matches TRBD1 (6 bases). Trimming left V 5 bases short and J 2 bases short, with 14 bases between. Germline V lookup: CDR1 ENHRY, CDR2 SYGVKD. The CDR3 has 15 residues. CDR3 nucleotides: TGTGCCATCAGTCCGGACAGACGCAACACAGATACGCAGTATTTT. Translation: CAISPDRRNTDTQYF.

V is TRBV5-6 and J is TRBJ2-2; 7 nucleotides match TRBD1. Germline values: CDR1 SGHDT, CDR2 YYEEEE. Losses at the gene ends were 0 bases for V and 1 base for J; bases not matched to a gene: 0. This CDR3 is 15 amino acids long. The CDR3 DNA follows: TGTGCCAGCAGCTTGGGACAGGGGAACACCGGGGAGCTGTTTTTT. Its translation: CASSLGQGNTGELFF.

The J gene is TRBJ1-5, the V gene TRBV6-5; no definite D call. This CDR3 is 13 amino acids long. Germline lookup yields CDR1 MNHEY and CDR2 SVGAGI. The ends were cut back, 5 bases at V and 7 bases at J, with 12 bases in the middle. This CDR3 reads CASSPFFDQPQHF. The CDR3, as DNA: TGTGCCAGCAGTCCCTTTTTCGACCAGCCCCAGCATTTT.

The chain recombines TRBV2 with TRBJ2-7; perhaps D is TRBD1 or TRBD2 (5 bases each). Germline CDR1 reads SNHLY; CDR2 reads FYNNEI. Trimming removed 8 bases from V and 0 bases from J, with 14 bases in between. The CDR3 totals 14 residues. The CDR3 is CASLWGTPSYEQYF. CDR3 in DNA: TGTGCCAGCCTGTGGGGGACCCCCTCCTACGAGCAGTACTTC.